Following are 12 T cell receptor beta chains from one sample sequenced in a study of cytomegalovirus exposure and HLA in healthy donors. Only in-frame clones appear in the TCRdb table, and some are missing; sequencing was by immunoSEQ multiplex PCR. Here the sample spans 90,000 or so clones, roughly 85% being singletons. Source material: PBMCs. The receptor source for this set is a man aged 18 to 29 in good health and CMV-seropositive.

This rearrangement joins TRBV7-6 to TRBJ2-5; 8 bases line up with TRBD2. V gave up 5 bases and J gave up 1 base; unmatched junction bases: 3. Germline V gene lookup returns CDR1 SGHVS and CDR2 FNYEAQ. CDR3 length equals 14 residues. The CDR3 bases are TGTGCCAGCAGCGCTGGACTAGCCCAAGAGACCCAGTACTTC. Translated, it gives CASSAGLAQETQYF.

This chain links TRBV6-6 with TRBJ2-7; D may be TRBD2 (6 bases). There are 15 residues in the CDR3. The germline V and J ends were trimmed by 2 bases and 0 bases, with 11 bases remaining between them. Germline CDR1 reads MNHNY; CDR2 reads SVGAGI (reference sequence). CDR3 protein: CASSYGDLSSYEQYF. The CDR3 bases are TGTGCCAGCAGTTACGGGGACTTGAGCTCCTACGAGCAGTACTTC.

The chain uses TRBV4-1 and TRBJ1-2, with D hard to call. Germline loops: CDR1 MGHRA, CDR2 YSYEKL. The CDR3 contains 11 residues. The V gene lost 3 bases and the J gene lost 4 bases, with 3 bases spanning the gap. The CDR3 bases are TGCGCCAGCAGCCACGGCTATGGCTACACCTTC. Translated: CASSHGYGYTF.

The rearrangement uses TRBV4-1 and TRBJ2-3; a possible D gene is TRBD2 (5 bases). The V end lost 4 bases, the J end lost 0 bases, and 11 bases lay between the germline ends. Looked up from germline, CDR1 is MGHRA and CDR2 is YSYEKL. The CDR3 totals 15 residues. The CDR3, as DNA: TGCGCCAGCAGCCCCCGGAGCGGTAGCACAGATACGCAGTATTTT. As protein: CASSPRSGSTDTQYF.

The chain employs TRBV7-9 and TRBJ2-1, with 9 nucleotides matching TRBD1. V was clipped by 5 bases and J by 3 bases; unmatched bases: 2. CDR1 SEHNR and CDR2 FQNEAQ come from the germline V gene (reference sequence). This CDR3 is 14 amino acids long. The CDR3 DNA is TGTGCCAGCAGCCCGGGACAGGGCTACAATGAGCAGTTCTTC. Protein product: CASSPGQGYNEQFF.

J is TRBJ1-2 and V is TRBV11-3, with D perhaps TRBD1 (6 bases). V gave up 3 bases and J gave up 6 bases, with 14 bases separating them. From germline, CDR1 is SGHNT and CDR2 YENEEA. The length of the CDR3 is 14 residues. The CDR3 reads CASSLMQGQDGYTF. The DNA of the CDR3 is TGTGCCAGCAGCTTGATGCAGGGGCAGGATGGCTACACCTTC.

The chain employs TRBV7-3 and TRBJ2-1; 11 bases are shared with TRBD2. V dropped 4 bases and J dropped 8; count of bases not matched to a gene: 10. Germline CDR1 and CDR2: SGHTA and FQGTGA. This CDR3 has 16 residues. CDR3 in DNA: TGTGCCAGCAGCTGGAACCTAGCGGGAGGTCACGATGAGCAGTTCTTC. It encodes CASSWNLAGGHDEQFF.

The chain carries TRBV12-5 and TRBJ2-1; 9 nucleotides agree with TRBD1. This CDR3 is 14 amino acids long. From germline, CDR1 is LGHNT and CDR2 FRNRAP. With V trimmed by 5 bases and J by 7 bases, 6 bases remained unmatched. CDR3 in amino acids: CASGTGQGTNEQFF. The CDR3 DNA reads TGTGCTAGTGGTACGGGACAGGGTACGAATGAGCAGTTCTTC.

Only one count was recorded for this clone. The V and J genes are TRBV11-3 and TRBJ2-2; 7 positions match TRBD2. This CDR3 is built from 15 residues. Germline CDR1 is SGHNT and CDR2 is YENEEA. J gave up 0 bases and V 5 bases, and 3 bases lay outside the gene matches. This CDR3 is CASSLGLTNTGELFF. The CDR3 bases are TGTGCCAGCAGCCTGGGACTAACGAACACCGGGGAGCTGTTTTTT. Together with reference TRBV11-3 and TRBJ2-2, the CDR3 gives the full variable domain: EAGVVQSPRYKIIEKKQPVAFWCNPISGHNTLYWYLQNLGQGPELLIRYENEEAVDDSQLPKDRFSAERLKGVDSTLKIQPAELGDSAVYLCASSLGLTNTGELFFGEGSRLTVL.

The V gene is TRBV2, the J gene TRBJ2-5, with 11 bases fitting TRBD1. Germline V gives CDR1 SNHLY, CDR2 FYNNEI. The CDR3 spans 13 residues. V was pared by 8 bases and J by 4 bases, with 3 bases of the junction left unmatched. The CDR3 sequence is CASRTGGGETQYF. For the CDR3, the DNA is TGTGCCAGCCGGACAGGGGGCGGAGAGACCCAGTACTTC.

The chain recombines TRBV9 with TRBJ1-4; D gene uncertain. Between the trimmed V and J ends, which lost 3 bases and 0 bases, there was a span of 9 bases. Germline V gene lookup returns CDR1 SGDLS and CDR2 YYNGEE. The CDR3 extends over 15 amino acids. CDR3: CASSGYGATNEKLFF. DNA of the CDR3: TGTGCCAGCAGCGGATACGGAGCAACTAATGAAAAACTGTTTTTT.

The chain carries TRBV7-9 and TRBJ1-4, with 11 bases fitting TRBD1. Germline CDR1 SEHNR, CDR2 FQNEAQ (reference sequence). This CDR3 spans 16 amino acids. V lost 5 bases to trimming and J lost 6 bases; unmatched junction nucleotides: 8. CDR3 DNA: TGTGCCAGCAGCCCGTCGGACAGGGGGCTGGATGAAAAACTGTTTTTT. Amino acid sequence: CASSPSDRGLDEKLFF.